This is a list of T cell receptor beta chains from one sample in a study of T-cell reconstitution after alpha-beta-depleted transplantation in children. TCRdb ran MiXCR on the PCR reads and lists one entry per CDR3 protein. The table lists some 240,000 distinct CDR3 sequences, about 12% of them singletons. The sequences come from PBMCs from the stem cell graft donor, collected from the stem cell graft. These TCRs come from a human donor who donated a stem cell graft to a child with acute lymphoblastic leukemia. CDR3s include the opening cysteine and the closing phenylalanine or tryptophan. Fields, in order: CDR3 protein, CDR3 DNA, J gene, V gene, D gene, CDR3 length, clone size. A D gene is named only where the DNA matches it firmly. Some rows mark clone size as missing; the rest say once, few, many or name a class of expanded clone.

cdr3_aa: CSVVKGDGYTF
cdr3_nt: TGCAGCGTTGTAAAGGGGGATGGCTACACCTTC
j_call: TRBJ1-2
v_call: TRBV29-1
d_call: .
cdr3_length: 11
clone_size: .

cdr3_aa: CASSQPGLAGTNEQFF
cdr3_nt: TGTGCCAGCAGCCAACCGGGACTAGCGGGGACCAATGAGCAGTTCTTC
j_call: TRBJ2-1
v_call: TRBV6-2/TRBV6-3
d_call: TRBD2
cdr3_length: 16
clone_size: few

cdr3_aa: CATNKEGQTYEQYF
cdr3_nt: TGTGCCACGAATAAAGAGGGGCAAACCTACGAGCAGTACTTC
j_call: TRBJ2-7
v_call: TRBV10-3
d_call: .
cdr3_length: 14
clone_size: many

cdr3_aa: CASSQAGGRETQYF
cdr3_nt: TGCGCCAGCAGCCAAGCAGGGGGCAGAGAGACCCAGTACTTC
j_call: TRBJ2-5
v_call: TRBV4-3
d_call: TRBD1
cdr3_length: 14
clone_size: many

cdr3_aa: CAARGPGDTGELFF
cdr3_nt: TGTGCCGCGAGGGGGCCCGGGGACACCGGGGAGCTGTTTTTT
j_call: TRBJ2-2
v_call: TRBV7-2
d_call: TRBD1
cdr3_length: 14
clone_size: many

cdr3_aa: CASSLTGLPQETQYF
cdr3_nt: TGTGCCAGCAGCTTGACAGGGCTCCCACAGGAGACCCAGTACTTC
j_call: TRBJ2-5
v_call: TRBV5-8
d_call: .
cdr3_length: 15
clone_size: many

cdr3_aa: CASSVGTGSNQPQHF
cdr3_nt: TGCGCCAGCAGCGTCGGGACAGGCAGCAATCAGCCCCAGCATTTT
j_call: TRBJ1-5
v_call: TRBV4-3
d_call: TRBD1
cdr3_length: 15
clone_size: many

cdr3_aa: CASSLGLGQAKNIQYF
cdr3_nt: TGTGCCAGCAGCTTGGGGCTGGGTCAGGCCAAAAACATTCAGTACTTC
j_call: TRBJ2-4
v_call: TRBV5-5
d_call: .
cdr3_length: 16
clone_size: many

cdr3_aa: CASSYSPGRGNTIYF
cdr3_nt: TGTGCCAGCAGTTACTCGCCAGGACGTGGAAACACCATATATTTT
j_call: TRBJ1-3
v_call: TRBV6-5
d_call: .
cdr3_length: 15
clone_size: many

cdr3_aa: CSARRSAGGHNEQYF
cdr3_nt: TGCAGTGCTAGAAGATCGGCGGGGGGGCACAACGAGCAGTACTTC
j_call: TRBJ2-7
v_call: TRBV20-1
d_call: TRBD2
cdr3_length: 15
clone_size: many

cdr3_aa: CSAREGGGYTF
cdr3_nt: TGCAGTGCTAGAGAGGGCGGTGGCTACACCTTC
j_call: TRBJ1-2
v_call: TRBV20-1
d_call: .
cdr3_length: 11
clone_size: many

cdr3_aa: CASSLPSGSGANVLTF
cdr3_nt: TGCGCCAGCAGCTTACCTTCGGGCTCTGGGGCCAACGTCCTGACTTTC
j_call: TRBJ2-6
v_call: TRBV5-1
d_call: .
cdr3_length: 16
clone_size: many

cdr3_aa: CSAAPRVLQETQYF
cdr3_nt: TGCAGCGCAGCTCCCAGGGTTTTGCAAGAGACCCAGTACTTC
j_call: TRBJ2-5
v_call: TRBV29-1
d_call: .
cdr3_length: 14
clone_size: many